This T cell receptor (beta chain) was identified in a study of T cells expressing NK-cell markers. Study information: Investigators obtained TCR beta repertoires from sorted CD3+CD56+NKG2C+, CD3+CD56+NKG2C- and CD3+CD56-NKG2C+ T cells. There were seven HCMV-seropositive donors and one seronegative donor among the eight sequenced. Study observations and caveats: The study did not resolve the HCMV specificity of expanded NKG2C+ T cell clones.

Worth noting for this clonotype: Its antigen is still unknown.

For TCR beta, cDNA was produced by 5'RACE template switching with UMIs. TCRdb reprocessed the 5' RACE reads; each CDR3 protein has one entry and no DNA is given. In total, the table holds over 250,000 distinct CDR3 sequences. CDR3 length: 16 residues. Looked up from germline, CDR1 is SGHRS and CDR2 is YFSETQ. This receptor was identified in a woman aged 18-69 years in good health. The specimen sequenced was blood T cells: a sorted CD56 or NKG2C T cell subset, CD4+ or CD8+ T cells, or bulk PBMC T cells (not recorded which). V usage is TRBV5-1 and J usage is TRBJ1-4; TCRdb outputs TRBD1, but without DNA this stays unchecked. The CDR3 sequence is CASSPPPEGLTEKLFF.